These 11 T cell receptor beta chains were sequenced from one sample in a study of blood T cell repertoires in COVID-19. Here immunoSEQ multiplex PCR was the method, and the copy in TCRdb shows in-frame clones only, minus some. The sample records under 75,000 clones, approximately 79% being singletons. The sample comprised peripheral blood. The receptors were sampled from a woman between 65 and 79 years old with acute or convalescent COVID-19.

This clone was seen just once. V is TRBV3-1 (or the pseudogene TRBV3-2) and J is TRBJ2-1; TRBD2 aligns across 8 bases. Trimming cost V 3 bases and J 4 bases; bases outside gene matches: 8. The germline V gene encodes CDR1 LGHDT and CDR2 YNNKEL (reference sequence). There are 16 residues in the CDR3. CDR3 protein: CASSQILAAQYNEQFF. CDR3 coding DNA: TGTGCCAGCAGCCAGATACTAGCGGCGCAGTACAATGAGCAGTTCTTC.

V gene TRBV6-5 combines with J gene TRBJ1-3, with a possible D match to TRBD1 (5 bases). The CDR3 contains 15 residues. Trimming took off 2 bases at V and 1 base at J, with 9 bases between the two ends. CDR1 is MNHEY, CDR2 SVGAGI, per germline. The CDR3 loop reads CASSYGQGSGNTIYF. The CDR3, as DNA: TGTGCCAGCAGTTACGGCCAGGGATCTGGAAACACCATATATTTT.

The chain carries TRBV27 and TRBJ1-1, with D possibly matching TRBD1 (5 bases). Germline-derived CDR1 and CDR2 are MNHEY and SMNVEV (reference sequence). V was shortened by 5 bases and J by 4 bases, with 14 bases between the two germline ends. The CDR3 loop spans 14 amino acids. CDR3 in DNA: TGTGCCAGCAGTAGGCAGGGTCGTCTCACTGAAGCTTTCTTT. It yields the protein CASSRQGRLTEAFF.

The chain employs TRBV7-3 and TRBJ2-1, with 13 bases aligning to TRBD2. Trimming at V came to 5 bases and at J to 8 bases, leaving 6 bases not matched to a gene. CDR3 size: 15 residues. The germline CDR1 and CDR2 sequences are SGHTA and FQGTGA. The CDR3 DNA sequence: TGTGCCAGCAGCCCCGGACTAGCGGGGGCGGATGAGCAGTTCTTC. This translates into CASSPGLAGADEQFF. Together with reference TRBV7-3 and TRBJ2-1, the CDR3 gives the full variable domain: GAGVSQTPSNKVTEKGKYVELRCDPISGHTALYWYRQSLGQGPEFLIYFQGTGAADDSGLPNDRFFAVRPEGSVSTLKIQRTERGDSAVYLCASSPGLAGADEQFFGPGTRLTVL.

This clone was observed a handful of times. CDR3 residues: CASSVSRSSGANVLTF. The CDR3 nucleotides read TGTGCCAGCAGTGTTTCGCGAAGCTCTGGGGCCAACGTCCTGACTTTC. This rearrangement joins TRBV2 to TRBJ2-6; D gene uncertain. The CDR3 runs to 16 residues. V was trimmed by 4 bases and J by 0 bases, leaving 10 bases between them. Germline CDR1 is SNHLY and CDR2 is FYNNEI.

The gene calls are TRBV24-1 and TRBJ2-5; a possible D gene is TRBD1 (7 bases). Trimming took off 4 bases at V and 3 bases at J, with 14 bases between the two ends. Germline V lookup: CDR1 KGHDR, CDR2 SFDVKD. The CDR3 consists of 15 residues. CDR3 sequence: CATSDSRGAKETQYF. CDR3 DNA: TGTGCCACCAGTGACTCCAGGGGGGCTAAAGAGACCCAGTACTTC.

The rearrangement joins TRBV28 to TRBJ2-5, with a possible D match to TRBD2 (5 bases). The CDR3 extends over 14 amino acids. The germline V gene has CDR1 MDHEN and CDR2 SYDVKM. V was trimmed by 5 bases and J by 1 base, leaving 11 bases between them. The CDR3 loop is CASSPRTFQETQYF. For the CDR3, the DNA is TGTGCCAGCAGTCCCCGGACTTTCCAAGAGACCCAGTACTTC.

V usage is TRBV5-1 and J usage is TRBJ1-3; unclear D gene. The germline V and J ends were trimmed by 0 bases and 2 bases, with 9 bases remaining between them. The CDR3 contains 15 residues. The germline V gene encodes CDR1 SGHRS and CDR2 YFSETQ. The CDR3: CASSLGGQTGNTIYF. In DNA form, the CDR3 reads TGCGCCAGCAGCTTGGGTGGTCAGACTGGAAACACCATATATTTT.

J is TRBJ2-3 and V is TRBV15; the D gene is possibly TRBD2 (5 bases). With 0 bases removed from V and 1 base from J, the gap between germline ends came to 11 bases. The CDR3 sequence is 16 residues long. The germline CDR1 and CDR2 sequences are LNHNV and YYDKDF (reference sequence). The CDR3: CATSRDEGWGTDTQYF. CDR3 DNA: TGTGCCACCAGCAGAGATGAGGGTTGGGGCACAGATACGCAGTATTTT.

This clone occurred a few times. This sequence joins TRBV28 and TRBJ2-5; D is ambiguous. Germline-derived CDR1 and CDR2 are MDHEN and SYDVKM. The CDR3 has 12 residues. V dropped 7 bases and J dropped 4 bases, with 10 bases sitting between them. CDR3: CASTRWPETQYF. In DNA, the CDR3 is TGTGCCAGCACCCGCTGGCCAGAGACCCAGTACTTC.

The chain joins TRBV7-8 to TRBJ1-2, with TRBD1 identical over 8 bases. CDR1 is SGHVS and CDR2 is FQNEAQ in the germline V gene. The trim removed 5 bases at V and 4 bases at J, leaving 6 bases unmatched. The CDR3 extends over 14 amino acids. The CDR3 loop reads CASSQRQGFYGYTF. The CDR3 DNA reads TGTGCCAGCAGCCAGAGACAGGGGTTCTATGGCTACACCTTC.